This T cell receptor (beta chain) was observed in a study of cytomegalovirus exposure and HLA in healthy donors. Whole-study results and caveats: The listing of 150 to 200 TCR beta chains classed them as cytomegalovirus-associated. TCR beta V- and J-gene trimming, according to a later analysis, was linked to a missense DCLRE1C variant.

The germline V gene has CDR1 MNHEY and CDR2 SVGAGI. Trimming cost V 8 bases and J 7 bases; bases outside gene matches: 9. The CDR3 has 13 residues. This PCR relied on a set of 60 Vbeta primers and 13 Jbeta primers. Profiled with immunoSEQ multiplex PCR; TCRdb holds only in-frame clones, not every one. Counted here are 120,000 or so clones, about 74% occurring once; the ten biggest clones make up roughly 3.2%. In regard to this clone: Its specificity is not known.

The chain recombines TRBV6-5 with TRBJ2-5, with 8 bases aligning to TRBD2. The source material was PBMCs. This clonotype was obtained from a man aged 25 to 40 in good health and CMV-seronegative. CDR3 amino acids: CASVGRAVVTQYF. The CDR3 DNA follows: TGTGCCAGCGTCGGGAGGGCCGTAGTGACCCAGTACTTC.